This TCR beta chain was captured in a study of immune evolution from preneoplasia to lung adenocarcinoma. The data were produced by immunoSEQ multiplex PCR, yet TCRdb's version contains in-frame clones alone and is incomplete. The profile covers approximately 11,000 clones, with under 80% appearing a single time and roughly 3.6% taken by the ten largest. Germline-derived CDR1 and CDR2 are SGHTA and FQGNSA. V lost 1 base to trimming and J lost 0 bases, with 10 bases between them. This CDR3 region has 16 residues. This clone appeared a single time. V is TRBV7-2 and J is TRBJ1-3, with a possible D match to TRBD1 (6 bases). The specimen sequenced was FFPE minimally invasive lung adenocarcinoma tissue. The TCR sequence derives from a person aged 55-80 years with lung adenocarcinoma. CDR3 sequence reads: CASSLDGQFSGNTIYF. Written as DNA, the CDR3 is TGTGCCAGCAGCTTAGATGGACAGTTCTCTGGAAACACCATATATTTT.